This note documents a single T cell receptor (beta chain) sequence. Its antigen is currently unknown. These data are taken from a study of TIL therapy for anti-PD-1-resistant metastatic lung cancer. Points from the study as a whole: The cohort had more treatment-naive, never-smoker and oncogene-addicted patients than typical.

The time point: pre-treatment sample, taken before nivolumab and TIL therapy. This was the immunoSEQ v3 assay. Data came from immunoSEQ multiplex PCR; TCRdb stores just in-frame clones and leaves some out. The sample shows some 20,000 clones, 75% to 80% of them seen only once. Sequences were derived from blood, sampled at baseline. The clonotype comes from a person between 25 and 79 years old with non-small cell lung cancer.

In DNA form, the CDR3 reads TGCAGTGCTAGTGAGAGACAGGGACAAGAGACCCAGTACTTC. It translates to CSASERQGQETQYF. The chain has TRBV20-1 and TRBJ2-5, with 7 bases that match TRBD1. V gave up 3 bases and J gave up 2 bases; unmatched junction bases: 6. This CDR3 has 14 amino acids. Germline V CDR1 and CDR2: DFQATT, SNEGSKA (reference sequence).